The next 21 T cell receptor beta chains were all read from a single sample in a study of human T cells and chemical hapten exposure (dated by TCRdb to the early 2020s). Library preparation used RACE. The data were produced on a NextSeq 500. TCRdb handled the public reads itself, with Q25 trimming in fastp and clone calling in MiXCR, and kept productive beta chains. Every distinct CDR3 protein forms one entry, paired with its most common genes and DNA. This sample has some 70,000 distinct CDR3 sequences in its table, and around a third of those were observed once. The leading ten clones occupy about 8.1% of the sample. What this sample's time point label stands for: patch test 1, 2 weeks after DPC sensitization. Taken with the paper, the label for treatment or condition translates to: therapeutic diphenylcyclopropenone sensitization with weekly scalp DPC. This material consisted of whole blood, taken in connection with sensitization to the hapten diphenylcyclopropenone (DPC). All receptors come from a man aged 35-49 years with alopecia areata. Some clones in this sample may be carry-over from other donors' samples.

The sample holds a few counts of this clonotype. In DNA, the CDR3 is TGTGCCAGTAGCCCAACGGGGGCCCACAACACTGAAGCTTTCTTT. Its translation: CASSPTGAHNTEAFF. J is TRBJ1-1 and V is TRBV19, with a tentative D call TRBD1 (6 bases). Germline assignment: CDR1 LNHDA and CDR2 SQIVND (reference sequence). Trimming took off 6 bases at V and 2 bases at J, with 16 bases between the two ends. The CDR3 consists of 15 residues.

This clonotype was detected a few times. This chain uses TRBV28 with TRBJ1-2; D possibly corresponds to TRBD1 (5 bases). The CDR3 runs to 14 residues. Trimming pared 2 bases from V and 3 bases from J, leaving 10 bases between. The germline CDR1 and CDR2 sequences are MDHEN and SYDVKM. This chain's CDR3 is CASSLRGADYGYTF. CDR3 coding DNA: TGTGCCAGCAGTTTAAGAGGGGCGGACTATGGCTACACCTTC.

CDR3 DNA: TGTGCCAGCAGTACACCGCTGAACACTGAAGCTTTCTTT. Translation gives CASSTPLNTEAFF. The chain recombines TRBV6-1 with TRBJ1-1; D unresolved. The CDR3 has 13 amino acids. From germline, CDR1 is MNHNS and CDR2 SASEGT. With 5 bases removed from V and 0 bases from J, the gap between germline ends came to 7 bases.

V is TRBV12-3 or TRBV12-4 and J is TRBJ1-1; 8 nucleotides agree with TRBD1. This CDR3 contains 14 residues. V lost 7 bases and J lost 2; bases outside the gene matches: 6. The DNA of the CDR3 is TGTGCCAGCACCCTGGACAGGGTCAACACTGAAGCTTTCTTT. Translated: CASTLDRVNTEAFF.

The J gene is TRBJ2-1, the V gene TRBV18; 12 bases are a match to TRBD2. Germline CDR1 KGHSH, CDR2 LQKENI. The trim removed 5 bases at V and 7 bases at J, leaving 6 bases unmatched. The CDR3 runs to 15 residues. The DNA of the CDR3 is TGTGCCAGCTCAAACGGACTAGCGGGGCCTAATGAGCAGTTCTTC. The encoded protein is CASSNGLAGPNEQFF.

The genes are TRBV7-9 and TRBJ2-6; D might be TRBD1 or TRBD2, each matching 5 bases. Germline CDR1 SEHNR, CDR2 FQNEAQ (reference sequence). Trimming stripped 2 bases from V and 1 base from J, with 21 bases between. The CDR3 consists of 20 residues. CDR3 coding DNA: TGTGCCAGCAGCTTAAAAGTGACCCGGGACGCTATTTCTGGGGCCAACGTCCTGACTTTC. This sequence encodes CASSLKVTRDAISGANVLTF.

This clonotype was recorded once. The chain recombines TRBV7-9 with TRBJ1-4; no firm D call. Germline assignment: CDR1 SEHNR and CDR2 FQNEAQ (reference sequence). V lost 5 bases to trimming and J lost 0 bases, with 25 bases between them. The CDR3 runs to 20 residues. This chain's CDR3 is CASSPIVLHPGGSTNEKLFF. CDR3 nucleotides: TGTGCCAGCAGCCCTATAGTTTTACACCCTGGTGGTTCAACTAATGAAAAACTGTTTTTT.

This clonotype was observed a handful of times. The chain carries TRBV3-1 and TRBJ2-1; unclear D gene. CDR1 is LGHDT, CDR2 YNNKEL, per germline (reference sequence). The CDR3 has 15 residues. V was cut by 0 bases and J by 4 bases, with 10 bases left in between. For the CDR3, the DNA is TGTGCCAGCAGCCAAGAAGGCAGGCGATACAATGAGCAGTTCTTC. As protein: CASSQEGRRYNEQFF.

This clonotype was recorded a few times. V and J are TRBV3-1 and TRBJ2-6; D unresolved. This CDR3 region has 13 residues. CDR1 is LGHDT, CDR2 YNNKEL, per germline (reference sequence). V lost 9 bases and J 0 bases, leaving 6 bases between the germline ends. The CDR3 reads CASWRSGANVLTF. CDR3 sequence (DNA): TGTGCCAGTTGGCGCTCTGGGGCCAACGTCCTGACTTTC.

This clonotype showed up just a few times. The CDR3 region is CASRRDRDKRAEAFF. The CDR3, as DNA: TGTGCCAGCAGGAGGGACAGGGATAAACGCGCTGAAGCTTTCTTT. This chain joins TRBV12-3 or TRBV12-4 and TRBJ1-1; 9 bases fit TRBD1. V shed 6 bases and J 6 bases; nucleotides not matched to a gene: 11. This CDR3 spans 15 amino acids.

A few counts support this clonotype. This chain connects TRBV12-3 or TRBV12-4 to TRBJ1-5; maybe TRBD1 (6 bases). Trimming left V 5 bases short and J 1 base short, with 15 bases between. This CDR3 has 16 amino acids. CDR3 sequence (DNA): TGTGCCAGCAGTCCCGCCCGGGGGGCAAGCAATCAGCCCCAGCATTTT. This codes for CASSPARGASNQPQHF.

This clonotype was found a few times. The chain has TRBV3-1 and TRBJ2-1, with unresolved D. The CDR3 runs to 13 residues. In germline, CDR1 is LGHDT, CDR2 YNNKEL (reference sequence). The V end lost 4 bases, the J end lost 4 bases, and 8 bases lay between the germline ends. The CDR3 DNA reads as TGTGCCAGCAGCCTGGGCCTTTACAATGAGCAGTTCTTC. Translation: CASSLGLYNEQFF.

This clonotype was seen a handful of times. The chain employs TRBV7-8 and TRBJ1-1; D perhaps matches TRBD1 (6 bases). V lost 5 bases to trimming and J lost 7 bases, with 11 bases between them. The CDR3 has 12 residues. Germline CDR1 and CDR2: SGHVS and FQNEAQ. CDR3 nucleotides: TGTGCCAGCAGCCCCCGGACAGATGAAGCTTTCTTT. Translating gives CASSPRTDEAFF.

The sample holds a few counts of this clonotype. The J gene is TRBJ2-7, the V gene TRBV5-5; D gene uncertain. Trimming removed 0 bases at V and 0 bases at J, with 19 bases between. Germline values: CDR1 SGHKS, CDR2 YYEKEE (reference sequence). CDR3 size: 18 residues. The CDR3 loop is CASSLGRRDADSSYEQYF. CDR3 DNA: TGTGCCAGCAGCTTGGGTCGTCGTGACGCGGATAGCTCCTACGAGCAGTACTTC. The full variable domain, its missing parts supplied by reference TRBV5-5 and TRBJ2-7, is DAGVTQSPTHLIKTRGQQVTLRCSPISGHKSVSWYQQVLGQGPQFIFQYYEKEERGRGNFPDRFSARQFPNYSSELNVNALLLGDSALYLCASSLGRRDADSSYEQYFGPGTRLTVT.

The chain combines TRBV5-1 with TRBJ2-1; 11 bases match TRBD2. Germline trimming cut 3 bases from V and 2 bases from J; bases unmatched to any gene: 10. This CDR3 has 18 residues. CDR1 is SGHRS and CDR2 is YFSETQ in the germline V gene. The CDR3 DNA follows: TGCGCCAGCAGCTCTGGTGGGACTAGCGGTTGGCCCTACAATGAGCAGTTCTTC. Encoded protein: CASSSGGTSGWPYNEQFF.

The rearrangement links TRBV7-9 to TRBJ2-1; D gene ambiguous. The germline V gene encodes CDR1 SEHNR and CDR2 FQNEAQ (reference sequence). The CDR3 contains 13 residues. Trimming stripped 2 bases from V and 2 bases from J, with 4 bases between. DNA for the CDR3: TGTGCCAGCAGCTTATCTCCCTACAATGAGCAGTTCTTC. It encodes CASSLSPYNEQFF.

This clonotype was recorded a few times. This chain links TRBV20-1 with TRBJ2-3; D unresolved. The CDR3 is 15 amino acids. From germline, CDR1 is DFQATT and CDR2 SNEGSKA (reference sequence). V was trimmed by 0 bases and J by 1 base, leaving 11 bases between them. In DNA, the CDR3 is TGCAGTGCTAGAGAAGCACAACCCCGCACAGATACGCAGTATTTT. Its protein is CSAREAQPRTDTQYF.

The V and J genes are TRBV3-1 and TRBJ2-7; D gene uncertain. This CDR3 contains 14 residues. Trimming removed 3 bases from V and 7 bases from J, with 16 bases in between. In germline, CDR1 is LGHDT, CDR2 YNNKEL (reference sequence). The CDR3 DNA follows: TGTGCCAGCAGCCAGTGGGGTAAGGCGGCTGAGCAGTACTTC. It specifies CASSQWGKAAEQYF.

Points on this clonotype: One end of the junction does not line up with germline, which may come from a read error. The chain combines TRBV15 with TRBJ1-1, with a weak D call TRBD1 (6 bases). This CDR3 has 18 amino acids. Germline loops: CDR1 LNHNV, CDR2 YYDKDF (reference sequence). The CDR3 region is CATSRDSPRGRGGTETFF. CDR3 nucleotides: TGTGCCACCAGCAGAGATTCGCCCAGGGGCCGCGGGGGCACTGAAACTTTCTTT.

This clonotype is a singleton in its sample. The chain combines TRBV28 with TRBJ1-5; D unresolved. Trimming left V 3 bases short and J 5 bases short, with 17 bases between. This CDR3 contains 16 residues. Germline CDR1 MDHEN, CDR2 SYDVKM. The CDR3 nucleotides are TGTGCCAGCAGTTTCCGAGGCCTAAAACTTCATCAGCCCCAGCATTTT. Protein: CASSFRGLKLHQPQHF. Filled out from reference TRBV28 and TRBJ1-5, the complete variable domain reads DVKVTQSSRYLVKRTGEKVFLECVQDMDHENMFWYRQDPGLGLRLIYFSYDVKMKEKGDIPEGYSVSREKKERFSLILESASTNQTSMYLCASSFRGLKLHQPQHFGDGTRLSIL.

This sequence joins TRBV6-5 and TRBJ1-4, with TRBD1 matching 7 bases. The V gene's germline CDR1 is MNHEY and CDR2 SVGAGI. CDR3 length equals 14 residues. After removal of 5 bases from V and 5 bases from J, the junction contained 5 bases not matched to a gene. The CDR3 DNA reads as TGTGCCAGCAGTGCCAGGGGGAGGAATGAAAAACTGTTTTTT. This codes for CASSARGRNEKLFF.